This T cell receptor beta chain emerged from a study of human T cells and chemical hapten exposure. There are a few counts of this clonotype. TCRdb re-analysed the RACE reads in MiXCR, keeping a single row per CDR3 protein. The repertoire consists of about 80,000 distinct CDR3 sequences, with approximately 10% occurring once and the leading ten covering 1.5% to 2%. The time point: patch test 2, 6 weeks after DPC sensitization. Treatment in this sample: therapeutic diphenylcyclopropenone sensitization with weekly scalp DPC. Patches went on only after blood had been drawn each time. Sequences were derived from whole blood, sampled in connection with sensitization to the hapten diphenylcyclopropenone (DPC). This receptor was taken from a young man with alopecia areata. Some clones in this sample may be carry-over from other donors' samples.

In DNA form, the CDR3 reads TGTGCCAGCAGCGTCTGGTCCAATCAGCCCCAGCATTTT. It codes for CASSVWSNQPQHF. The chain has TRBV9 and TRBJ1-5; D remains unclear. Germline CDR1 SGDLS, CDR2 YYNGEE. The CDR3 spans 13 residues. V dropped 2 bases and J dropped 3 bases, with 6 bases sitting between them. Full variable domain (outside the CDR3, taken from reference TRBV9 and TRBJ1-5): DSGVTQTPKHLITATGQRVTLRCSPRSGDLSVYWYQQSLDQGLQFLIQYYNGEERAKGNILERFSAQQFPDLHSELNLSSLELGDSALYFCASSVWSNQPQHFGDGTRLSIL.